These 10 T cell receptor beta chains originate from one sample sequenced in a study of blood T cell repertoires in COVID-19. Sequencing was performed with immunoSEQ multiplex PCR; in TCRdb, only in-frame clones are kept and a portion is missing. The top ten hold 3.1% of the sample, which has 270,000 or so clones, 82% seen once. Sequencing was carried out using peripheral blood. The receptors derive from a woman between 18 and 29 years old with acute or convalescent COVID-19.

The chain uses TRBV15 and TRBJ1-2, with 8 positions matching TRBD1. V was clipped by 8 bases and J by 8 bases; unmatched bases: 7. Germline CDR1 reads LNHNV; CDR2 reads YYDKDF (reference sequence). CDR3 size: 12 residues. The CDR3 spells CATARGLEGYTF. For the CDR3, the DNA is TGTGCCACCGCCAGGGGGCTGGAAGGCTACACCTTC.

The V and J genes are TRBV14 and TRBJ2-5; possibly TRBD1 for D (5 bases). CDR3 length: 15 residues. Trimming shortened V by 0 bases and J by 3 bases, and 11 bases separated the two germline ends. Germline V CDR1 and CDR2: SGHDN, FVKESK. This CDR3 reads CASSQDRGREETQYF. The CDR3 DNA follows: TGTGCCAGCAGCCAAGATAGAGGCAGGGAAGAGACCCAGTACTTC.

The chain joins TRBV11-3 to TRBJ2-2; D may be TRBD1 (5 bases). V shed 1 base and J shed 5 bases, with 11 bases lying between them. CDR3 size: 15 residues. Germline V gene data show CDR1 as SGHNT and CDR2 as YENEEA. This chain's CDR3 is CASSLGQGWTGELFF. In DNA form, the CDR3 reads TGTGCCAGCAGCTTAGGGCAGGGATGGACCGGGGAGCTGTTTTTT.

The chain carries TRBV7-2 and TRBJ2-7, with no clear D. Deletions cut 1 base from V and 2 bases from J, with 12 bases between. Germline CDR1 is SGHTA and CDR2 is FQGNSA. The length of the CDR3 is 15 residues. CDR3 region: CASSLESVNPYEQYF. The DNA of the CDR3 is TGTGCCAGCAGCTTAGAGTCAGTAAACCCCTACGAGCAGTACTTC.

This chain joins TRBV5-1 and TRBJ1-3, with D possibly TRBD1 on 5 matching bases. Trimming removed 3 bases at V and 4 bases at J, with 11 bases between. Germline-derived CDR1 and CDR2 are SGHRS and YFSETQ. This CDR3 spans 14 amino acids. The CDR3 nucleotides read TGCGCCAGCAGCTCAGGACATGAGGGAAACACCATATATTTT. It specifies CASSSGHEGNTIYF. The whole variable domain, filled in from reference TRBV5-1 and TRBJ1-3, reads KAGVTQTPRYLIKTRGQQVTLSCSPISGHRSVSWYQQTPGQGLQFLFEYFSETQRNKGNFPGRFSGRQFSNSRSEMNVSTLELGDSALYLCASSSGHEGNTIYFGEGSWLTVV.

The chain carries TRBV7-9 and TRBJ2-7; D ambiguous. Trimming took off 5 bases at V and 3 bases at J, with 11 bases between the two ends. The CDR3 runs 13 residues. The germline CDR1 and CDR2 sequences are SEHNR and FQNEAQ (reference sequence). CDR3 DNA sequence: TGTGCCAGCAGCACCACCCCGGGCTACGAGCAGTACTTC. This translates into CASSTTPGYEQYF.

The V and J genes are TRBV5-8 and TRBJ2-1, with D maybe TRBD1 (6 bases). The CDR3 is 15 residues long. Looked up from germline, CDR1 is SGHTS and CDR2 is YDEGEE. The ends were cut back, 1 base at V and 2 bases at J, with 10 bases in the middle. In nucleotides, the CDR3 is TGTGCCAGCAGCTTGTGGGGGACAACCTACAATGAGCAGTTCTTC. The encoded protein is CASSLWGTTYNEQFF.

CDR3 nucleotide sequence: TGTGCCAGCTCGACAGGGGTGAACACTGAAGCTTTCTTT. It encodes CASSTGVNTEAFF. This rearrangement joins TRBV9 to TRBJ1-1, with 8 bases aligning to TRBD1. The CDR3 totals 13 residues. Germline loops: CDR1 SGDLS, CDR2 YYNGEE. Trimming at V came to 7 bases and at J to 0 bases, leaving 2 bases not matched to a gene.

The chain employs TRBV28 and TRBJ2-1; 7 bases are a match to TRBD2. J gave up 7 bases and V 6 bases, and 9 bases lay outside the gene matches. This CDR3 has 14 amino acids. Germline lookup yields CDR1 MDHEN and CDR2 SYDVKM. The CDR3: CASRLARGGNEQFF. CDR3 nucleotide sequence: TGTGCCAGCAGACTAGCGCGGGGAGGGAATGAGCAGTTCTTC.

There are many counts of this clone. The rearrangement uses TRBV5-4 and TRBJ1-1, with 7 nucleotides matching TRBD1. Germline CDR1 SGHNT, CDR2 YYREEE (reference sequence). CDR3 length equals 13 residues. J lost 5 bases, V lost 2 bases, and 3 bases had no gene match. CDR3 sequence reads: CASSFDRETEAFF. The CDR3 DNA is TGTGCCAGCAGCTTTGACAGGGAGACTGAAGCTTTCTTT.